Below, one TCR beta chain is given with its context. This clone was seen only a few times. Its antigen is currently not known. No quality values exist for individual bases; no much larger clone is one base distant. Library preparation used the immunoSEQ multiplex PCR assay. For the multiplex PCR, a mixture combining 60 forward primers for TCR Vbeta segments and 13 reverse primers for TCR Jbeta segments was used. The CDR3 region of rearranged TCR beta genes was amplified from genomic DNA with a multiplex PCR assay. The amplified TCR beta libraries were sequenced on the Illumina HiSeq System as 87-base-pair reads. Per the source publication's procedure: A later analysis tallied 80 million to 95 million unique TCR beta chains across the 550 to 850 repertoires, and approximately 9.9 million of those chains were shared by two or more donors. To remove PCR and sequencing errors, raw reads were error-corrected and collapsed into unique sequences using a nearest-neighbor algorithm that merged closely related sequences. To assign V, D and J gene segments, CDR3 sequences were aligned to IMGT reference sequences. For a sequence to be retained, at least a six-nucleotide match to both a V gene segment and a J gene segment was required. A rearrangement counted as productive if the CDR3 had no stop codons and remained in frame with V and J, and every other rearrangement counted as non-productive. Following IMGT convention, CDR3 was defined as the stretch from the second conserved V-encoded cysteine up to the conserved J-encoded phenylalanine. Sequences without an unambiguous match to a single V gene segment were excluded from the earlier analysis of about 600 of the donors. In an earlier analysis of 587 of the donors, V segments were called functional above 56.7% productive rearrangements and were called segregating when the between-donor standard deviation exceeded 5%. A statistical classification framework was developed to diagnose cytomegalovirus status using the catalog of TCR beta chain sequences. In a later analysis, V and J genes were assigned by comparing TCR nucleotide sequences against IMGT/GENE-DB human TR gene sequences. The TCRdist pipeline was used in a later analysis to assign CDR3 sequences and most-parsimonious VDJ recombination scenarios. A later analysis defined each TCR beta chain by its CDR3 amino acid sequence plus V-gene family, and excluded reads lacking a unique V-gene family. A later analysis removed nearly 600 highly shared, low-generation-probability nucleotide sequences to deal with suspected cross-contamination and a sequencing artifact. In a later analysis, a clonal expansion index was calculated for each public chain from normalized within-repertoire ranks of inferred template counts. A later analysis computed generation probabilities with a VDJ recombination model fitted to out-of-frame rearrangements, and checked the results against IGoR. A later analysis scored TCR-TCR, TCR-HLA and TCR-CMV co-occurrence with hypergeometric tests, applying a repertoire-size bias correction to TCR pairs. In a later analysis, false discovery rates were estimated by permuting HLA or CMV assignments 20 times. In a later analysis, co-occurring TCRs were grouped using DBSCAN, with TCRdist sequence similarity added in when clustering inside HLA-allele-positive subsets. Repertoires with fewer than 30,000 or more than 120,000 public chains, plus five repertoires with anomalous nucleotide sharing, were excluded from co-occurrence clustering. TCRdb mirrors the immuneACCESS table, restricted to in-frame sequences. Some clones are absent from its copies; in checked studies, under half trace to an unresolved V gene, and the reason for the others is unknown. V and J calls and clone size are as listed in that table; D and trimming were resolved from the DNA. For this sample the table gives roughly 100,000 clones, of which about 9.4% were detected only once. The top ten constitute less than 6% of the sample.

The record originates from a study of cytomegalovirus exposure and HLA in healthy donors (dated by TCRdb to about 2017). About the investigation overall: An earlier analysis of roughly 630 of the donors reported 250 to 350 Gb of sequence data and about 100 million unique TCR beta sequences from approximately 180 million T cells. Roughly 310 gigabases of sequencing data and some 85 million unique TCR sequences were included in an early release covering about 600 HLA-typed donors. The genetic ancestry cluster associated with self-reported Caucasian donors included 80% to 90% of the 300 to 450 genotyped donors. The aim of the study was to test whether cataloging public T cell receptors could identify signatures of past pathogen exposure. The T cell repertoires of under 750 subjects were profiled by immunosequencing and related to cytomegalovirus serostatus. In addition to the first cohort of around 670 subjects, a separate validation cohort of around 110 different subjects was used. To predict cytomegalovirus infection status, the study combined high-throughput TCR immunosequencing, statistical association of individual TCRs with disease status, and machine learning. A later analysis re-analyzed previously published TCR beta repertoires from approximately 700 donors and added high-resolution HLA genotyping to study TCR occurrence patterns. In the later analysis, no new phenotypic data were used to find candidate immune exposures; instead, reliance was placed on TCR beta sequences and their occurrence across donors. An earlier analysis of approximately 640 of the donors applied high-throughput TCR beta sequencing to assess whether each TCR beta V gene segment acted as functional or pseudogenic. Donor age, sex, ethnicity and CMV serostatus were compiled together with the repertoire data. In a later genetic analysis, genome-wide SNP genotypes for about 65% of the roughly 700 donors were used, and that subset was treated as a discovery cohort. Every discovery cohort repertoire had been produced on one sequencing platform. HLA typing covered class I and class II loci at four-digit resolution. Typing coverage varied by locus: 629-630 donors for A, B, C, DRB1 and DQB1; more than 500 for DQA1; over 600 for DPA1; around 490 for DPB1. Because of strong linkage in the cohort, roughly five DR-DQ haplotypes were treated as single units for association and clustering. Across 300 to 500 genotyped donors of the cohort, an average of about 200,000 unique TCR beta nucleotide sequences per donor were sequenced, and 15% to 20% of those sequences were non-productive.

Counted from cysteine to phenylalanine, this CDR3 has 16 amino acids. Left in the record is the CDR3 DNA by itself, 48 bases read in frame from the first base. Based on the germline V gene, the CDR1 and CDR2 sequences are SQVTM and ANQGSEA. The germline V end is reduced by 4 bases and the J end by 7 bases; junction bases left unmatched: 12. Overall study results and their limits: In this cohort, only TCR beta chains were sequenced, and detectable features were limited by the absence of alpha or paired-chain data. A later genetic analysis associated a missense DCLRE1C variant with V-gene and J-gene trimming of TCR beta chains, and an independent cohort replicated the association. According to a later analysis, most CMV-associated TCR beta chains appeared to be HLA-restricted, and the HLA associations seemed to be driven largely by CMV exposure. The presence/absence analyses assumed that sequencing depth was roughly uniform across donors, and that assumption may not be true. Some IMGT-functional V segments, including TRBV6-2 and TRBV6-3, could not be told apart with the 87-base-pair reads, so those segments were excluded. In a later genetic analysis, fewer N-insertions in productive TCRs were reported among donors in an Asian-associated ancestry cluster than the 666-donor mean. In vitro tests confirmed that a few of the cytomegalovirus-associated TCR beta chains recognize cytomegalovirus antigens. Across donors, most TCR sequences were observed very rarely, whereas some public TCRs were present in many individuals. Strong co-occurrence of HLA alleles, especially DR and DQ, made assigning TCR associations to individual alleles difficult. HLA typing was unavailable for some donors at each locus, so association tests used only the typed subset. The classifier was reported to diagnose cytomegalovirus status with high specificity and sensitivity in both the original and validation cohorts. In an earlier analysis of over 550 of the donors, most TCR beta V segments were observed in productive rearrangements about 90% or about 30% of the time, broadly matching IMGT annotations. In a later analysis, TCR association rates were found to vary across HLA loci, with the most associated TCRs seen for DRB1 alleles and the fewest for HLA-C alleles. In a later analysis, 16,951 TCR beta sequences were associated with specific HLA alleles at a false discovery rate of 0.05. The study gave a list of about 170 TCR beta chains associated with cytomegalovirus. The earlier analysis of some 560 of the donors excluded over 15 rarely observed V segments, including chromosome 9 orphons, because counts were too low. In a later analysis, several top co-occurrence clusters were reported to appear linked to parvovirus B19, influenza, CMV and Epstein-Barr virus. Correlated functional status among segregating V segments might be attributable to linkage disequilibrium, but an unknown experimental factor could not be ruled out. A group of highly shared sequence variants was considered likely to be a technical artifact of the sequencing pipeline. CMV serostatus was the only immune exposure information available for the cohort. In a later analysis, HLA-associated TCR beta chains were found to be more clonally expanded and to have lower generation probabilities than equally common non-associated chains. According to the authors, the approach could potentially be generalized to other disease states and immunological phenotypes. A further reported finding was that TCR beta sequences accurately predicted the HLA-A and HLA-B alleles for most subjects in the first cohort.

In total, approximately 610 healthy bone marrow donors made up the cohort. At the time of sampling, every cohort member was nominally healthy, though immune exposures that went unrecorded were likely present. The donor was CMV seropositive and belonged to the group of 250 to 300 seropositive cohort members. Every donor gave a peripheral blood sample, and the peripheral blood mononuclear cells from that sample were used for TCR beta sequencing. The Qiagen DNeasy Blood Extraction Kit was used to extract genomic DNA from the blood cell samples. The sample comprised PBMCs. This TCR derives from a man in his forties or fifties in good health and CMV-seropositive. The sequence joins TRBV29-1 to TRBJ2-1, and TRBD2 aligns with 11 junction nucleotides. The DNA sequence is TGCAGCGTTGCGGGACTAGCGGCAGACCCTGGTAATGAGCAGTTCTTC. Translated, it reads CSVAGLAADPGNEQFF.